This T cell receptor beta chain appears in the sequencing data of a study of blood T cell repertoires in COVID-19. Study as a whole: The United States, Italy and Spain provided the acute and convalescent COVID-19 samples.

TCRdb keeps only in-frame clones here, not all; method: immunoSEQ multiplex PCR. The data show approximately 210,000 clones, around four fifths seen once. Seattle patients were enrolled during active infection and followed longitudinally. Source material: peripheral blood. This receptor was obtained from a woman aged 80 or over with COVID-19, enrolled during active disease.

This CDR3 is CASSPRQGLYEQYF. The CDR3 DNA reads as TGTGCCAGCAGTCCAAGACAGGGGTTATACGAGCAGTACTTC. V is TRBV27 and J is TRBJ2-7; the match to TRBD1 covers 8 bases. This CDR3 comprises 14 residues. J lost 4 bases, V lost 5 bases, and 7 bases had no gene match. Germline V lookup: CDR1 MNHEY, CDR2 SMNVEV (reference sequence).